The entry below gives a single T cell receptor (beta chain) sequence along with its context. This clone has a handful of counts. This clone's antigen is unknown. No base quality values were provided; no much bigger clone lies one nucleotide off. Based on the germline V gene (reference sequence), the CDR1 and CDR2 sequences are DFQATT and SNEGSKA. The CDR3 runs 9 amino acids, cysteine and phenylalanine included. CDR3 DNA is the only sequence kept; it has 27 bases, read in frame from the first base. V gives up 3 bases and J gives up 10 bases, and the segment between their germline ends measures 4 bases. The sample belongs to a study of cytomegalovirus exposure and HLA in healthy donors (dated by TCRdb to 2015 to 2018). Some background on the complete study: An earlier analysis of approximately 640 of the donors reported roughly 300 Gb of sequence data and about 100 million unique TCR beta sequences from about 179 million T cells. Roughly 320 gigabases of sequencing data and approximately 92 million unique TCR sequences made up an early release that covered nearly 650 HLA-typed donors. Of the 300 to 450 genotyped donors, 80% to 90% were placed in the genetic ancestry cluster associated with self-reported Caucasian donors. The study aimed to test whether signatures of past pathogen exposure could be identified by cataloging public T cell receptors. The study profiled the T cell repertoires of hundreds of subjects by immunosequencing and related them to cytomegalovirus serostatus. Besides the first cohort of approximately 670 subjects, a separate validation cohort made up of 120 different subjects was used. To predict cytomegalovirus infection status, the study brought together high-throughput TCR immunosequencing, statistical association of individual TCRs with disease status, and machine learning. A later analysis re-analyzed previously published TCR beta repertoires from roughly 690 donors and added high-resolution HLA genotyping to study TCR occurrence patterns. In the later analysis, no new phenotypic data were used to find candidate immune exposures; instead, reliance was placed on TCR beta sequences and their occurrence across donors. An earlier analysis of several hundred of the donors applied high-throughput TCR beta sequencing to assess whether each TCR beta V gene segment acted as functional or pseudogenic. Donor age, sex, ethnicity and CMV serostatus were collected together with the repertoire data. A later genetic analysis took genome-wide SNP genotypes for about three fifths of the roughly 670 donors and used that subset as a discovery cohort. All discovery cohort repertoires had been generated using a single sequencing platform. Class I and class II HLA loci were covered by the typing at four-digit resolution. The number of donors typed differed by locus, with 629-630 for A, B, C, DRB1 and DQB1, over 500 for DQA1, 600 to 610 for DPA1, and around 450 for DPB1. A handful of DR-DQ haplotypes were handled as single units for association and clustering because linkage in the cohort was strong. Among some 410 genotyped donors of the cohort, an average of around 240,000 unique TCR beta nucleotide sequences was sequenced per donor, of which 15% to 20% were non-productive.

The cohort consisted of approximately 690 healthy bone marrow donors. At the time of sampling, all cohort members were nominally healthy, though unrecorded immune exposures were likely present. The donor tested CMV seropositive, placing the donor among the approximately 310 seropositive members of the cohort. Every donor gave a peripheral blood sample, and the peripheral blood mononuclear cells from that sample were used for TCR beta sequencing. Genomic DNA was extracted from the blood cell samples with the Qiagen DNeasy Blood Extraction Kit. What the research found in general, with its limitations: Most CMV-associated TCR beta chains appeared to be HLA-restricted in a later analysis, and the HLA associations seemed to be driven largely by CMV exposure. Three of the identified cytomegalovirus-associated TCR beta chains were confirmed in vitro to be specific for cytomegalovirus antigens. A later analysis found that TCR association rates varied across HLA loci, with DRB1 alleles showing the most associated TCRs and HLA-C alleles the fewest. Compared with the approximately 600-donor mean, donors in an Asian-associated ancestry cluster had fewer N-insertions in productive TCRs, according to a later genetic analysis. It was suggested by the authors that the approach could potentially be generalized to other disease states and immunological phenotypes. The study listed approximately 150 TCR beta chains as associated with cytomegalovirus. Some IMGT-functional V segments, including TRBV6-2 and TRBV6-3, could not be distinguished by the 87-base-pair reads and were therefore excluded. In a later analysis, HLA-associated TCR beta chains were found to be more clonally expanded and to have lower generation probabilities than equally common non-associated chains. A later analysis reported that several top co-occurrence clusters appeared linked to parvovirus B19, influenza, CMV and Epstein-Barr virus. V-gene and J-gene trimming of TCR beta chains was associated with a missense DCLRE1C variant in a later genetic analysis, and the association was replicated in an independent cohort. A further reported finding was that TCR beta sequences accurately predicted the HLA-A and HLA-B alleles for most subjects in the first cohort. Strong co-occurrence of HLA alleles, especially DR and DQ, made assigning TCR associations to individual alleles difficult. Because counts were too low, some 17 rarely observed V segments, including chromosome 9 orphons, were left out of the earlier analysis of 587 of the donors. Because some donors lacked HLA typing at each locus, the association tests relied only on the typed subset. An earlier analysis of 450 to 750 of the donors showed that most TCR beta V segments appeared in productive rearrangements either about 87% or about 30% of the time, which broadly matched IMGT annotations. Sequencing depth was assumed to be roughly uniform across donors in the presence/absence analyses, though that assumption may not hold. For the cohort, immune exposure information was limited to CMV serostatus. This cohort had only TCR beta chains sequenced, and the lack of alpha or paired-chain data limited which features could be detected. Correlated functional status among segregating V segments might reflect linkage disequilibrium, but an unknown experimental factor could not be ruled out. Across donors, most TCR sequences were observed very rarely, whereas some public TCRs were present in many individuals. The sequencing pipeline was judged likely to have produced a cluster of highly shared sequence variants as a technical artifact. Cytomegalovirus status was reported to be diagnosed by the classifier with high specificity and sensitivity in both the original and validation cohorts. Specific HLA alleles were associated with more than 15,000 TCR beta sequences at a false discovery rate of 0.05 in a later analysis.

Receptors were amplified or captured by the immunoSEQ multiplex PCR assay. For the multiplex PCR, a mixture combining 60 forward primers for TCR Vbeta segments and 13 reverse primers for TCR Jbeta segments was used. The CDR3 region of rearranged TCR beta genes was amplified from genomic DNA by a multiplex PCR assay. The amplified TCR beta libraries were sequenced on the Illumina HiSeq System as 87-base-pair reads. The study's own analysis went as follows. Across the 500 to 850 repertoires, a later analysis counted approximately 75 million unique TCR beta chains, 9.5 million to 13 million of which were shared by at least two donors. Raw reads were error-corrected and collapsed into unique sequences with a nearest-neighbor algorithm that merged closely related sequences to remove PCR and sequencing errors. CDR3 sequences were aligned to IMGT reference sequences to assign V, D and J gene segments. Each retained sequence needed at least a six-nucleotide match to both a V gene segment and a J gene segment. Rearrangements were classified as productive when the CDR3 lacked stop codons and remained in frame with V and J, and all other rearrangements were classified as non-productive. Following IMGT convention, CDR3 was defined as the stretch from the second conserved V-encoded cysteine up to the conserved J-encoded phenylalanine. The earlier analysis of about 620 of the donors excluded sequences that lacked an unambiguous match to a single V gene segment. An earlier analysis of several hundred of the donors called V segments functional above 56.7% productive rearrangements and segregating when the between-donor standard deviation exceeded 5%. A statistical classification framework was built to diagnose cytomegalovirus status from the catalog of TCR beta chain sequences. V and J gene assignment, in a later analysis, came from comparing TCR nucleotide sequences with IMGT/GENE-DB human TR gene sequences. In a later analysis, CDR3 sequences and most-parsimonious VDJ recombination scenarios were assigned using the TCRdist pipeline. A later analysis defined each TCR beta chain by its CDR3 amino acid sequence plus V-gene family, and excluded reads lacking a unique V-gene family. To address suspected cross-contamination and a sequencing artifact, a later analysis removed over 500 highly shared, low-generation-probability nucleotide sequences. In a later analysis, a clonal expansion index was calculated for each public chain from normalized within-repertoire ranks of inferred template counts. In a later analysis, generation probabilities were computed using a VDJ recombination model fitted to out-of-frame rearrangements, and the results were checked against IGoR. Hypergeometric tests were used in a later analysis to score TCR-TCR, TCR-HLA and TCR-CMV co-occurrence, with a repertoire-size bias correction applied to the TCR pairs. A later analysis estimated false discovery rates by permuting HLA or CMV assignments 20 times. In a later analysis, co-occurring TCRs were grouped using DBSCAN, with TCRdist sequence similarity added in when clustering inside HLA-allele-positive subsets. Repertoires with fewer than 30,000 or more than 120,000 public chains were left out of co-occurrence clustering, as were a handful of repertoires with anomalous nucleotide sharing. This immuneACCESS table, as held by TCRdb, lists in-frame sequences with V and J called but not all clones. Of the missing ones, under half trace to an unresolved V gene in checked studies; the others have no known cause. Clonal size and the V and J genes are those of that table, whereas D and trimming came from the DNA. This sample holds 120,000 or so clones; roughly 62% were observed only once. The ten most abundant clones make up 1.6% of the sample.

The sample consisted of PBMCs. This TCR was sampled from a man younger than 45 in good health and CMV-seropositive. Recombination connected TRBV20-1 to TRBJ2-1; the D gene is not confidently resolved. Here is the DNA: TGCAGTGCTAGTCTGGAGCAGTTCTTC. Translated, this gives CSASLEQFF.